The present entry profiles one T cell receptor beta chain with its context. Its antigen remains unidentified. Within one base of it there is no much larger clone, and no base qualities were kept. The method behind the library was the immunoSEQ multiplex PCR assay. RNA was extracted from all samples and reverse transcribed into cDNA, which served as template for TCR sequencing. SuperScript III was used for first-strand cDNA synthesis, primed with a 2:1 mix of oligo-dT and random hexamers. A synthetic immune receptor repertoire was used to gauge amplification bias, and whatever bias remained was removed computationally. The study's own analysis went as follows. Raw reads were preprocessed to remove errors, and CDR3 was defined by IMGT conventions from the conserved cysteine to phenylalanine. Clonality was calculated as 1 minus Shannon entropy normalized by log2 of the number of productive unique TCRs. Whether each scalp clone was CD4 or CD8 was inferred by checking scalp TCRbeta sequences against the CD4 and CD8 repertoires from sorted blood. TCRdb took over this immuneACCESS table, retaining in-frame rearrangements with V and J assigned. Such tables are incomplete; in checked studies, under half of the missing clones stem from an unresolved V gene, and the remainder is unexplained. The V and J calls and clone size come from that table; D and trimming were worked out from the DNA. The sample table contains fewer than 200,000 clones; only one count was recorded for 50% to 60% of them. About 14% of the sample is held by the ten biggest clonotypes.

The data stem from a study of CD8+ T cells in alopecia areata (dated by TCRdb to 2017 to 2018). Context from the whole study: The treated patients, all with moderate-to-severe alopecia areata, were enrolled in an open-label pilot trial of oral tofacitinib given at 5 to 10 mg twice daily. The study used high-throughput TCRbeta sequencing to examine T cell clonal expansion in alopecia areata, in both the C3H/HeJ mouse model and human patients. Tofacitinib was given for 6 to 18 months, followed by 6 months of follow-up off drug to assess delayed response and recurrence. Scalp clonality was compared across normal scalp (n=4), patchy alopecia areata scalp (n=8), and alopecia totalis/universalis scalp (n=8). Scalp tissue and sorted CD4+ and CD8+ peripheral blood T cells from patchy and totalis/universalis alopecia areata patients and from healthy controls were covered by human TCRbeta sequencing. RNA came from the PAXgene miRNA kit for fixed scalp, the miRNeasy kit for PBMCs, and the RNeasy kit for mouse skin. Biopsies were taken from tofacitinib-treated patients at baseline and again at 4 and 24 weeks into treatment, and several of those patients also had a later scalp biopsy. TCRbeta CDR3 regions were amplified by immunoSEQ multiplex PCR using 35 Vbeta forward and 13 Jbeta reverse primers. Overall results and qualifications from the work: Shared TCR sequences between patients were less evident than in mice, which may be partly attributable to HLA diversity in the patient population. Compared with normal scalp, lesional scalp, particularly in alopecia totalis/universalis, had higher clonality and more expanded CD8+ clones, which suggests antigenic drive. Unlike mouse skin, where gammadelta T cells dominate, normal human skin contains resident alphabeta T cells that get sequenced too, which complicates analysis of the scalp TCR repertoire.

The sample's time point, from its label and the paper: baseline before oral tofacitinib. Lesional scalp punch biopsies and peripheral blood were obtained from alopecia areata patients. PBMCs were isolated by density centrifugation and stained for CD3, CD4 and CD8, and CD4+ and CD8+ T cells were sorted on a FACSAria. CDR1 and CDR2 were assigned from the germline V gene as MGHRA and YSYEKL. V loses 1 base of germline sequence and J loses 6 bases, and the interval between the two ends is 12 bases. Spanning cysteine to phenylalanine, the CDR3 consists of 14 amino acids. Kept here is only the CDR3 DNA, which spans 42 bases and is read in frame from base 1.

The sequencing here drew on CD4+ T cells sorted from blood, taken at week 0. The chain is made from TRBV4-1 and TRBJ1-2; the D gene assignment is ambiguous. The TCR sequence derives from a human donor with alopecia areata. The CDR3 protein is CASSQGPGVDGYTF. The sequence in DNA is TGCGCCAGCAGCCAAGGACCCGGGGTGGATGGCTACACCTTC.